One sample yielded the 29 T cell receptor beta chains listed below, sequenced in a study of Ad26.COV2.S vaccination and SARS-CoV-2 variants. The assay was immunoSEQ multiplex PCR, and TCRdb's table has in-frame clones only and misses some. This table holds approximately 360,000 clones, around four fifths found once. Treatment: 15 to 20 received Ad26.COV2.S at low or high dose, single or two shots; about 5 received placebo; per-sample allocation not given. Sample collection was performed on day 63 after the first vaccine or placebo injection. The source was peripheral blood, collected in a trial of Ad26.COV2.S vaccine versus placebo. Source of these receptors: a person aged 18 to 59 who received the Ad26.COV2.S COVID-19 vaccine or a placebo.

V gene TRBV7-9 combines with J gene TRBJ2-1; 9 nucleotides align to TRBD1. The CDR3 loop spans 16 amino acids. V was clipped by 4 bases and J by 12 bases; unmatched bases: 16. Per the germline V gene, CDR1 is SEHNR and CDR2 is FQNEAQ (reference sequence). This CDR3 reads CASSSGTGLALDGQFF. CDR3 DNA sequence: TGTGCCAGCAGCTCCGGGACAGGGCTTGCTCTTGACGGGCAGTTCTTC.

The chain couples TRBV13 to TRBJ2-1, with a weak D call TRBD2 (6 bases). The V end was cut by 2 bases, the J end by 0 bases, with 8 bases between. The CDR3 is 15 amino acids. The germline gives CDR1 PRHDT, CDR2 FYEKMQ (reference sequence). The CDR3 region is CASSLTGSSYNEQFF. The CDR3 bases are TGTGCCAGCAGCTTAACCGGGAGCTCCTACAATGAGCAGTTCTTC.

The chain links TRBV12-3 or TRBV12-4 to TRBJ2-3; D is uncertain. This CDR3 spans 13 amino acids. Deletions cut 6 bases from V and 10 bases from J, with 17 bases between. As DNA, the CDR3 is TGTGCCAGCAGCCCCGGAGTTTACGATTCGCAGTATTTT. The encoded protein is CASSPGVYDSQYF.

This chain links TRBV7-2 with TRBJ1-2; no definite D call. V was trimmed by 4 bases and J by 1 base, leaving 10 bases between them. CDR1 is SGHTA and CDR2 is FQGNSA in the germline V gene. This CDR3 is 14 amino acids long. For the CDR3, the DNA is TGTGCCAGCAGCTCCGGAGGGCTTAACTATGGCTACACCTTC. Protein sequence: CASSSGGLNYGYTF.

CDR3 amino acids: CATNRQGLNEKLFF. The CDR3 bases are TGTGCCACCAACAGACAGGGCCTTAATGAAAAACTGTTTTTT. The chain joins TRBV2 to TRBJ1-4; TRBD1 aligns across 7 bases. The CDR3 totals 14 residues. Germline-derived CDR1 and CDR2 are SNHLY and FYNNEI. Trimming took 10 bases from V and 4 from J; bases not matched to a gene: 9.

The chain joins TRBV19 to TRBJ2-4; 12 positions agree with TRBD1. CDR1 is LNHDA and CDR2 is SQIVND in the germline V gene (reference sequence). The CDR3 runs 14 residues. V shed 10 bases and J 8 bases; nucleotides not matched to a gene: 9. CDR3 DNA: TGTGCCACCAGGGACAGGGGGCGAGGGGACATTCAGTACTTC. Its protein is CATRDRGRGDIQYF.

The chain has TRBV29-1 and TRBJ1-5; tentatively, D is TRBD1 (6 bases). V gave up 3 bases and J gave up 6 bases, with 15 bases separating them. CDR3 length equals 14 residues. Germline lookup yields CDR1 SQVTM and CDR2 ANQGSEA. In nucleotides, the CDR3 is TGCAGCGTTGAGGGGCAGGGGTTTGGTCAGCCCCAGCATTTT. It encodes CSVEGQGFGQPQHF.

This chain links TRBV18 with TRBJ1-1; no firm D call. Germline CDR1 KGHSH, CDR2 LQKENI. This CDR3 is 12 amino acids long. Trimming left V 5 bases short and J 6 bases short, with 10 bases between. CDR3 loop: CASSSSEAEAFF. The CDR3 DNA follows: TGTGCCAGCTCATCAAGCGAGGCTGAAGCTTTCTTT.

This clone has more than one count but fewer than ten. The rearrangement joins TRBV2 to TRBJ2-5; TRBD1 agrees at 9 bases. Germline CDR1 reads SNHLY; CDR2 reads FYNNEI. V gave up 5 bases and J gave up 1 base; unmatched junction bases: 2. The CDR3 has 14 residues. The chain's CDR3 is CASSKDRGQETQYF. The CDR3 region has the DNA TGTGCCAGCAGTAAGGACAGGGGCCAAGAGACCCAGTACTTC.

The gene calls are TRBV7-3 and TRBJ2-5, with 9 bases lining up with TRBD2. Looked up from germline, CDR1 is SGHTA and CDR2 is FQGTGA. The J segment lost 3 bases and the V segment lost 1 base, leaving 6 bases of the junction unmatched. This CDR3 comprises 16 residues. The CDR3 DNA reads TGTGCCAGCAGCTTAATTGGAGCGGGGGGTGAAGAGACCCAGTACTTC. Its translation: CASSLIGAGGEETQYF.

The genes are TRBV9 and TRBJ1-3, with 11 positions matching TRBD1. The V gene end was trimmed by 0 bases and the J gene end by 8 bases; junction bases not matched to a gene: 7. This CDR3 has 16 amino acids. Germline V gene sequence: CDR1 SGDLS, CDR2 YYNGEE. CDR3 protein: CASSVAFPGQGDTIYF. The CDR3 DNA is TGTGCCAGCAGCGTAGCTTTTCCGGGACAGGGGGACACCATATATTTT.

V usage is TRBV5-8 and J usage is TRBJ2-7; no reliable D call. Germline loops: CDR1 SGHTS, CDR2 YDEGEE. The V end lost 0 bases, the J end lost 1 base, and 8 bases lay between the germline ends. The CDR3 consists of 14 residues. CDR3 bases: TGTGCCAGCAGCTTGGGATTAGCATCCTACGAGCAGTACTTC. This gives the protein CASSLGLASYEQYF.

The chain is built from TRBV6-5 and TRBJ1-2; D is possibly TRBD1 (5 bases). The CDR3 spans 12 residues. Deletions cut 5 bases from V and 7 bases from J, with 11 bases between. Germline values: CDR1 MNHEY, CDR2 SVGAGI. The chain's CDR3 is CASSHRGGGYTF. Here the CDR3 DNA reads TGTGCCAGCAGTCACCGTGGGGGTGGCTACACCTTC.

This clone occurred once. The chain has TRBV13 and TRBJ2-5; 7 bases are shared with TRBD1. Germline values: CDR1 PRHDT, CDR2 FYEKMQ (reference sequence). V was clipped by 5 bases and J by 2 bases; unmatched bases: 17. The CDR3 consists of 18 residues. DNA of the CDR3: TGTGCCAGCAGCCCAATCGAAGATCAGGGGGAGTTACAAGAGACCCAGTACTTC. Its protein product is CASSPIEDQGELQETQYF.

The chain uses TRBV19 and TRBJ1-5, with no clear D. Between the trimmed V and J ends, which lost 7 bases and 0 bases, there was a span of 7 bases. The CDR3 loop spans 13 amino acids. CDR1 and CDR2 (germline): LNHDA, SQIVND (reference sequence). Here the CDR3 DNA reads TGTGCCAGTAATGTCTATAGCAATCAGCCCCAGCATTTT. Its protein product is CASNVYSNQPQHF.

The rearrangement links TRBV27 to TRBJ1-1; D is uncertain. The CDR3 sequence is 15 residues long. CDR1 MNHEY and CDR2 SMNVEV come from the germline V gene (reference sequence). Trimming removed 5 bases from V and 4 bases from J, with 17 bases in between. The CDR3 spells CASSRNPGPGTEAFF. CDR3 in DNA: TGTGCCAGCAGTAGAAATCCCGGACCAGGCACTGAAGCTTTCTTT.

This rearrangement joins TRBV5-4 to TRBJ2-3; 12 bases align to TRBD2. Trimming took 2 bases from V and 5 from J; bases not matched to a gene: 9. Germline V gene data show CDR1 as SGHNT and CDR2 as YYREEE (reference sequence). CDR3 size: 17 residues. In DNA form, the CDR3 reads TGTGCCAGCAGCTTACTAGCGGGGGGTGGGGTTGGAGATACGCAGTATTTT. It yields the protein CASSLLAGGGVGDTQYF.

The V call is TRBV11-3, the J call TRBJ2-7; 11 bases map to TRBD2. Trimming took 4 bases from V and 3 from J; bases not matched to a gene: 14. CDR3 size: 18 residues. Germline V gene lookup returns CDR1 SGHNT and CDR2 YENEEA. The DNA for the CDR3 is TGTGCCAGCAGCTCAGCGCCGGGGAGACTAGCGGGAATCTACGAGCAGTACTTC. The encoded protein is CASSSAPGRLAGIYEQYF.

The rearrangement links TRBV28 to TRBJ1-3; D not certain. V was trimmed by 11 bases and J by 0 bases, leaving 11 bases between them. The germline gives CDR1 MDHEN, CDR2 SYDVKM. This CDR3 is built from 13 residues. CDR3 residues: CADKGVSGNTIYF. The CDR3 nucleotides read TGTGCCGATAAAGGCGTCTCTGGAAACACCATATATTTT.

The chain combines TRBV7-8 with TRBJ1-2, with no clear D. V gave up 0 bases and J gave up 2 bases, with 7 bases separating them. Per germline, CDR1 SGHVS and CDR2 FQNEAQ. This CDR3 has 14 residues. CDR3 nucleotide sequence: TGTGCCAGCAGCTTAGCTCCGAGGAACTATGGCTACACCTTC. This gives the protein CASSLAPRNYGYTF.

The chain couples TRBV19 to TRBJ2-1; D gene ambiguous. CDR3 length: 14 residues. CDR1 is LNHDA and CDR2 is SQIVND in the germline V gene (reference sequence). The V gene lost 4 bases and the J gene lost 0 bases, with 7 bases spanning the gap. CDR3 nucleotide sequence: TGTGCCAGTAGTAATCCTAACTCCTACAATGAGCAGTTCTTC. Protein: CASSNPNSYNEQFF.

The gene calls are TRBV5-6 and TRBJ1-6; perhaps TRBD1 as D (5 bases). The CDR3 covers 13 residues. Germline V lookup: CDR1 SGHDT, CDR2 YYEEEE. Trimming cost V 5 bases and J 10 bases, with 13 bases left between them. The CDR3 region is CASRAGWGSPLHF. DNA of the CDR3: TGTGCCAGCAGGGCAGGGTGGGGATCACCCCTCCACTTT.

The rearrangement links TRBV5-1 to TRBJ2-1; D ambiguous. Germline CDR1 and CDR2: SGHRS and YFSETQ. V was cut by 7 bases and J by 1 base, with 15 bases left in between. The CDR3 length is 15 residues. The CDR3 protein is CASAVPQSSYNEQFF. The CDR3 bases are TGCGCCAGCGCCGTACCCCAGAGTTCCTACAATGAGCAGTTCTTC.

The chain has TRBV29-1 and TRBJ1-2; D unresolved. Germline CDR1 SQVTM, CDR2 ANQGSEA. Trimming took off 4 bases at V and 6 bases at J, with 18 bases between the two ends. CDR3 length: 14 amino acids. The CDR3 sequence is CSVGRSRVEDGYTF. CDR3 nucleotide sequence: TGCAGCGTTGGTCGTTCACGAGTGGAGGATGGCTACACCTTC.

The rearrangement links TRBV19 to TRBJ1-2; 7 bases fit TRBD1. J gave up 8 bases and V 8 bases, and 11 bases lay outside the gene matches. Germline V lookup: CDR1 LNHDA, CDR2 SQIVND (reference sequence). This CDR3 region has 13 residues. The chain's CDR3 is CASWTTGVRGYTF. CDR3 in DNA: TGTGCCAGTTGGACCACAGGGGTACGCGGCTACACCTTC.

This rearrangement joins TRBV7-9 to TRBJ2-5; D not certain. There are 13 residues in the CDR3. Deletions cut 1 base from V and 5 bases from J, with 8 bases between. The germline V gene has CDR1 SEHNR and CDR2 FQNEAQ (reference sequence). CDR3 region: CASSLDLEETQYF. The CDR3 nucleotides read TGTGCCAGCAGCTTAGACCTGGAGGAGACCCAGTACTTC.

V is TRBV21-1 and J is TRBJ2-7. TRBV21-1 is a pseudogene. The CDR3 has 15 residues. The CDR3 coding sequence is TGTGCCAGCATTATAGGGGGGCCCCTTCCCCGCGAGCAGTACTTC. Residues: CASIIGGPLPREQYF.

This chain joins TRBV4-1 and TRBJ1-4; D might be TRBD1 (6 bases). Germline loops: CDR1 MGHRA, CDR2 YSYEKL. The CDR3 has 16 amino acids. V was shortened by 0 bases and J by 3 bases, with 11 bases between the two germline ends. Here the CDR3 reads CASSQERQVANEKLFF. Here the CDR3 DNA reads TGCGCCAGCAGCCAAGAGAGACAGGTGGCTAATGAAAAACTGTTTTTT.

V is TRBV27 and J is TRBJ1-6; TRBD1 agrees at 7 bases. CDR1 and CDR2 (germline): MNHEY, SMNVEV (reference sequence). The CDR3 consists of 15 residues. After removal of 6 bases from V and 3 bases from J, the junction contained 5 bases not matched to a gene. The CDR3: CASRNRDSYNSPLHF. In DNA, the CDR3 is TGTGCCAGCAGAAACCGGGACAGCTATAATTCACCCCTCCACTTT.